The 17 T cell receptor beta chains below come from one sample, sequenced in a study of blood T cell repertoires in COVID-19. Generated by immunoSEQ multiplex PCR, the TCRdb table keeps only in-frame clones and is missing some. The repertoire holds about 180,000 clones, 75% to 85% seen once, with roughly 1.4% in the top ten. Source material: peripheral blood. These receptors came from a human donor in a cohort sampled during active COVID-19.

This CDR3 reads CASSLRAVTGIYGYTF. The CDR3 nucleotides read TGTGCCAGCAGTTTGCGGGCCGTGACAGGGATCTATGGCTACACCTTC. This chain joins TRBV6-2 or TRBV6-3 and TRBJ1-2, with 7 bases that match TRBD1. V was pared by 4 bases and J by 4 bases, with 12 bases of the junction left unmatched. This CDR3 spans 16 amino acids. CDR1 MNHEY and CDR2 SVGEGT come from the germline V gene.

This chain connects TRBV7-2 to TRBJ1-2; D perhaps matches TRBD1 (6 bases). CDR1 and CDR2 from the germline V gene are SGHTA and FQGNSA. Trimming cost V 1 base and J 5 bases, with 8 bases left between them. CDR3 length: 13 amino acids. CDR3 residues: CASSLDREYGYTF. The CDR3 DNA sequence: TGTGCCAGCAGCTTAGACAGGGAGTATGGCTACACCTTC.

The chain couples TRBV6-5 to TRBJ2-7; possibly TRBD1 for D (5 bases). Germline CDR1 and CDR2: MNHEY and SVGAGI. Deletions cut 4 bases from V and 2 bases from J, with 12 bases between. CDR3 length equals 14 residues. CDR3 loop: CASSSPRVAYEQYF. The DNA for the CDR3 is TGTGCCAGCAGTTCGCCCAGGGTGGCCTACGAGCAGTACTTC.

The genes are TRBV7-9 and TRBJ2-1; the match to TRBD2 covers 16 bases. The CDR3 is 17 amino acids. Germline trimming cut 5 bases from V and 6 bases from J; bases unmatched to any gene: 7. Looked up from germline, CDR1 is SEHNR and CDR2 is FQNEAQ (reference sequence). The DNA for the CDR3 is TGTGCCAGCAGCACCGGGACTAGCGGGGGGGCGTCCAATGAGCAGTTCTTC. This sequence encodes CASSTGTSGGASNEQFF.

J is TRBJ2-4 and V is TRBV5-6; D is possibly TRBD2 (5 bases). V was shortened by 0 bases and J by 1 base, with 8 bases between the two germline ends. This CDR3 has 15 residues. Germline V gene sequence: CDR1 SGHDT, CDR2 YYEEEE. The CDR3 spells CASSLAGKAKNIQYF. The CDR3 coding sequence is TGTGCCAGCAGCTTGGCCGGGAAGGCCAAAAACATTCAGTACTTC.

This chain links TRBV7-2 with TRBJ2-3, with D perhaps TRBD2 (7 bases). This CDR3 comprises 16 residues. Trimming shortened V by 1 base and J by 2 bases, and 13 bases separated the two germline ends. Germline values: CDR1 SGHTA, CDR2 FQGNSA. CDR3 nucleotides: TGTGCCAGCAGCTTAGTGTGGGGGGGCCACACAGATACGCAGTATTTT. Translated, it gives CASSLVWGGHTDTQYF. The entire variable domain, with the rest obtained from reference TRBV7-2 and TRBJ2-3, is as follows: GAGVSQSPSNKVTEKGKDVELRCDPISGHTALYWYRQSLGQGLEFLIYFQGNSAPDKSGLPSDRFSAERTGGSVSTLTIQRTQQEDSAVYLCASSLVWGGHTDTQYFGPGTRLTVL.

V and J are TRBV10-3 and TRBJ2-3; 16 nucleotides align to TRBD2. The CDR3 loop spans 17 amino acids. With 9 bases clipped from V and 0 bases from J, the junction kept 6 bases outside the gene matches. Germline CDR1 reads ENHRY; CDR2 reads SYGVKD. CDR3 coding DNA: TGTGCCATAGGGACTAGCGGGGGGGCTCTCAGCACAGATACGCAGTATTTT. Its protein product is CAIGTSGGALSTDTQYF.

The chain couples TRBV5-4 to TRBJ1-1; the match to TRBD1 covers 7 bases. This CDR3 has 15 amino acids. CDR1 and CDR2 from the germline V gene are SGHNT and YYREEE (reference sequence). After removal of 3 bases from V and 1 base from J, the junction contained 6 bases not matched to a gene. CDR3 DNA: TGTGCCAGCAGCTCAGACAGGGTGAGGAACACTGAAGCTTTCTTT. The encoded protein is CASSSDRVRNTEAFF.

This clone was seen only once. This chain connects TRBV19 to TRBJ1-1; D gene uncertain. The germline gives CDR1 LNHDA, CDR2 SQIVND (reference sequence). This CDR3 comprises 13 residues. V gave up 7 bases and J gave up 1 base, with 10 bases separating them. The CDR3: CASTYLQNTEAFF. DNA for the CDR3: TGTGCCAGTACCTACCTTCAGAACACTGAAGCTTTCTTT. Using reference TRBV19 and TRBJ1-1 for the parts outside the CDR3, the full variable domain is DGGITQSPKYLFRKEGQNVTLSCEQNLNHDAMYWYRQDPGQGLRLIYYSQIVNDFQKGDIAEGYSVSREKKESFPLTVTSAQKNPTAFYLCASTYLQNTEAFFGQGTRLTVV.

The gene calls are TRBV9 and TRBJ2-7; TRBD1 matches at 7 bases. With 3 bases clipped from V and 7 bases from J, the junction kept 7 bases outside the gene matches. The germline CDR1 and CDR2 sequences are SGDLS and YYNGEE. The CDR3 runs 13 residues. CDR3 loop: CASSDRGLGEQYF. For the CDR3, the DNA is TGTGCCAGCAGCGACAGGGGTTTGGGGGAGCAGTACTTC.

J is TRBJ2-1 and V is TRBV6-5; 11 bases match TRBD2. The CDR3 is made up of 15 amino acids. Per the germline V gene, CDR1 is MNHEY and CDR2 is SVGAGI. The V segment lost 7 bases and the J segment 7 bases; nucleotides outside the gene matches: 9. The CDR3 protein is CASTTAGTSGNEQFF. The CDR3 nucleotides are TGTGCCAGCACGACAGCCGGGACTAGCGGAAATGAGCAGTTCTTC.

The rearrangement uses TRBV5-1 and TRBJ2-2, with 11 positions matching TRBD1. CDR3 size: 16 residues. Germline lookup yields CDR1 SGHRS and CDR2 YFSETQ. V was pared by 3 bases and J by 7 bases, with 8 bases of the junction left unmatched. The CDR3 DNA follows: TGCGCCAGCAGCTCGGCCGGGACAGGGGGGATCGGGGAGCTGTTTTTT. Its protein is CASSSAGTGGIGELFF. Full variable domain (outside the CDR3, taken from reference TRBV5-1 and TRBJ2-2): KAGVTQTPRYLIKTRGQQVTLSCSPISGHRSVSWYQQTPGQGLQFLFEYFSETQRNKGNFPGRFSGRQFSNSRSEMNVSTLELGDSALYLCASSSAGTGGIGELFFGEGSRLTVL.

The gene calls are TRBV28 and TRBJ2-7; D possibly corresponds to TRBD1 (7 bases). This CDR3 contains 14 residues. Germline-derived CDR1 and CDR2 are MDHEN and SYDVKM. V shed 7 bases and J shed 2 bases, with 15 bases lying between them. The DNA for the CDR3 is TGTGCCAGCATCCGCGGGGACAGCGCCTACGAGCAGTACTTC. This translates into CASIRGDSAYEQYF.

The chain recombines TRBV28 with TRBJ2-7; D unclear. The V gene's germline CDR1 is MDHEN and CDR2 SYDVKM. The CDR3 has 12 residues. V gave up 5 bases and J gave up 6 bases, with 11 bases separating them. DNA of the CDR3: TGTGCCAGCAGTGCCCTAGTAGTCGAGCAGTACTTC. This translates into CASSALVVEQYF.

This clone appeared once. The gene calls are TRBV21-1 and TRBJ1-2; the D call of TRBD1 is as the table states it, not checked on the DNA. TRBV21-1 is given as a pseudogene. The CDR3 has 13 residues. CDR3 amino acids: CDHPRDRDDGYTF. The CDR3 DNA sequence: TGCGATCACCCTAGGGACAGAGACGATGGCTACACCTTC.

This chain joins TRBV27 and TRBJ1-2, with 9 bases matching TRBD1. V lost 5 bases and J lost 8; bases outside the gene matches: 12. The CDR3 totals 15 residues. The germline V gene encodes CDR1 MNHEY and CDR2 SMNVEV (reference sequence). The CDR3 sequence is CASSPHLGTGSGYTF. The CDR3 DNA sequence: TGTGCCAGCAGTCCCCACTTGGGGACAGGGAGCGGCTACACCTTC.

The rearrangement uses TRBV4-2 and TRBJ2-1, with TRBD2 matching over 7 bases. Germline V CDR1 and CDR2: LGHNA, YNFKEQ. The CDR3 consists of 16 residues. J was trimmed by 9 bases and V by 0 bases; bases with no gene match: 11. The CDR3 loop reads CASSQEVLAWEGEQFF. Here the CDR3 DNA reads TGTGCCAGCAGCCAAGAGGTCCTAGCTTGGGAGGGTGAGCAGTTCTTC.